Following are 31 T cell receptor beta chains from one sample sequenced in a study of shared clonotypes between healthy human individuals. CD45RO-negative, CCR7-selected cells formed the naive CD8 fraction, which excluded terminally differentiated effector memory CD45RA+ cells. Here immunoSEQ multiplex PCR was the method, and the copy in TCRdb shows in-frame clones only, minus some. The sample includes hundreds of thousands of clones, 90% to 95% seen only once; the top ten take less than 25%. The sample consisted of naive CD8+ T cells sorted from blood. Receptor source: a man younger than 40 in good health.

V usage is TRBV29-1 and J usage is TRBJ2-1; D may be TRBD1 or TRBD2 (5 bases each). CDR1 SQVTM and CDR2 ANQGSEA come from the germline V gene. The CDR3 loop spans 14 amino acids. The V gene lost 3 bases and the J gene lost 4 bases, with 13 bases spanning the gap. The CDR3 DNA is TGCAGCGTTGATAGTCGGGACCGATACAATGAGCAGTTCTTC. Protein: CSVDSRDRYNEQFF.

The chain carries TRBV12-1 and TRBJ2-5; the table's TRBD2 call for D was not verified on the DNA. TRBV12-1 is a known pseudogene. The CDR3 extends over 14 amino acids. CDR3 residues: CASRETSEGETQYF. CDR3 nucleotide sequence: TGTGCCAGCAGAGAAACCTCAGAGGGAGAGACCCAGTACTTC.

The chain carries TRBV2 and TRBJ2-5; 8 positions match TRBD2. The CDR3 loop spans 18 amino acids. With 2 bases clipped from V and 4 bases from J, the junction kept 15 bases outside the gene matches. The germline V gene encodes CDR1 SNHLY and CDR2 FYNNEI. The CDR3 here is CASSESGRLARGGETQYF. The CDR3 nucleotides read TGTGCCAGCAGTGAAAGCGGGCGACTAGCGAGAGGGGGAGAGACCCAGTACTTC.

This chain uses TRBV15 with TRBJ2-1; 10 bases line up with TRBD2. There are 14 residues in the CDR3. The ends lost 9 bases at V and 7 bases at J; junction bases unmatched: 9. The germline V gene encodes CDR1 LNHNV and CDR2 YYDKDF (reference sequence). In nucleotides, the CDR3 is TGTGCCACAAAAGCTAGCGGGAGTATAAATGAGCAGTTCTTC. As protein: CATKASGSINEQFF. Supplemented by reference TRBV15 and TRBJ2-1, the full variable domain reads DAMVIQNPRYQVTQFGKPVTLSCSQTLNHNVMYWYQQKSSQAPKLLFHYYDKDFNNEADTPDNFQSRRPNTSFCFLDIRSPGLGDTAMYLCATKASGSINEQFFGPGTRLTVL.

This chain joins TRBV19 and TRBJ1-2; D might be TRBD1 (5 bases). Germline V gene sequence: CDR1 LNHDA, CDR2 SQIVND (reference sequence). CDR3 size: 13 residues. The ends were cut back, 3 bases at V and 3 bases at J, with 8 bases in the middle. CDR3 sequence (DNA): TGTGCCAGTAGTATCCAGGGTGACTATGGCTACACCTTC. It encodes CASSIQGDYGYTF.

This chain links TRBV2 with TRBJ2-1; 10 bases map to TRBD1. The junction had 2 bases not matched to a gene; V was cut back by 3 bases and J by 3 bases. This CDR3 spans 15 amino acids. Germline V gene data show CDR1 as SNHLY and CDR2 as FYNNEI. CDR3 protein: CASSEDRGVYNEQFF. CDR3 in DNA: TGTGCCAGCAGTGAGGACAGGGGGGTCTACAATGAGCAGTTCTTC.

The chain couples TRBV7-9 to TRBJ1-1, with a tentative D call TRBD1 (5 bases). The CDR3 length is 14 residues. Trimming left V 0 bases short and J 3 bases short, with 8 bases between. CDR1 is SEHNR and CDR2 is FQNEAQ in the germline V gene (reference sequence). In nucleotides, the CDR3 is TGTGCCAGCAGCTTAGCCCTGGGGGACACTGAAGCTTTCTTT. It codes for CASSLALGDTEAFF.

The chain uses TRBV9 and TRBJ1-1, with D possibly matching TRBD1 (5 bases). V lost 4 bases and J 6 bases, leaving 10 bases between the germline ends. Looked up from germline, CDR1 is SGDLS and CDR2 is YYNGEE. This CDR3 comprises 12 residues. DNA for the CDR3: TGTGCCAGCAGCCGAACAGGACCTGAAGCTTTCTTT. Its protein product is CASSRTGPEAFF.

This chain links TRBV29-1 with TRBJ2-7, with D perhaps TRBD2 (5 bases). CDR1 is SQVTM, CDR2 ANQGSEA, per germline. Trimming removed 7 bases from V and 6 bases from J, with 10 bases in between. The CDR3 sequence is 10 residues long. The CDR3 spells CSAQEAEQYF. The CDR3 DNA reads as TGCAGCGCCCAGGAGGCCGAGCAGTACTTC.

V usage is TRBV6-6 and J usage is TRBJ2-7, with D hard to call. The CDR3 sequence is 13 residues long. Deletions cut 3 bases from V and 3 bases from J, with 9 bases between. The germline CDR1 and CDR2 sequences are MNHNY and SVGAGI (reference sequence). DNA of the CDR3: TGTGCCAGCAGTTATGGAGCGTACTACGAGCAGTACTTC. Translation: CASSYGAYYEQYF.

The sample holds one count of this clone. V usage is TRBV5-1 and J usage is TRBJ2-7, with 10 bases fitting TRBD1. CDR3 length equals 15 residues. Germline assignment: CDR1 SGHRS and CDR2 YFSETQ. The V and J ends lost 4 bases and 3 bases, in that order; junction bases with no gene match: 7. For the CDR3, the DNA is TGCGCCAGCAGCGACCCGGACAGGGGGAACTACGAGCAGTACTTC. It is translated as CASSDPDRGNYEQYF.

The gene calls are TRBV4-1 and TRBJ2-1, with D unclear. CDR1 MGHRA and CDR2 YSYEKL come from the germline V gene. The length of the CDR3 is 15 residues. Between the trimmed V and J ends, which lost 2 bases and 0 bases, there was a span of 8 bases. CDR3 in DNA: TGCGCCAGCAGCCAATATACGAGCTCCTACAATGAGCAGTTCTTC. Its translation is CASSQYTSSYNEQFF.

This chain links TRBV7-8 with TRBJ1-3, with a weak D call TRBD1 (6 bases). Germline CDR1 is SGHVS and CDR2 is FQNEAQ. V dropped 5 bases and J dropped 9 bases, with 17 bases sitting between them. The CDR3 runs to 14 residues. The chain's CDR3 is CASSPTGDGRTIYF. The CDR3 coding sequence is TGTGCCAGCAGCCCGACAGGCGACGGACGCACCATATATTTT.

This chain connects TRBV7-2 to TRBJ2-1; D unclear. V was cut by 1 base and J by 5 bases, with 9 bases left in between. The germline V gene has CDR1 SGHTA and CDR2 FQGNSA. The CDR3 runs to 14 residues. CDR3 sequence (DNA): TGTGCCAGCAGCTTAGTCGAGCAGGACAATGAGCAGTTCTTC. Translated: CASSLVEQDNEQFF.

The chain combines TRBV5-5 with TRBJ2-5; 10 positions agree with TRBD2. The CDR3 sequence is 17 residues long. Looked up from germline, CDR1 is SGHKS and CDR2 is YYEKEE (reference sequence). Losses at the gene ends were 0 bases for V and 4 bases for J; bases not matched to a gene: 9. CDR3 nucleotide sequence: TGTGCCAGCAGCTTGGAGATATCGCTAGCGGGAGTAGAGACCCAGTACTTC. Its protein product is CASSLEISLAGVETQYF.

This sequence joins TRBV7-9 and TRBJ2-3; D may be TRBD1 (8 bases). The CDR3 runs 16 residues. The germline V gene has CDR1 SEHNR and CDR2 FQNEAQ (reference sequence). V was clipped by 5 bases and J by 6 bases, with 21 bases between them. The CDR3 protein is CASSQRGQAMVDTQYF. CDR3 DNA sequence: TGTGCCAGCAGCCAGCGGGGACAGGCCATGGTGGATACGCAGTATTTT.

The rearrangement links TRBV28 to TRBJ1-5; D not certain. Germline loops: CDR1 MDHEN, CDR2 SYDVKM. The V gene lost 8 bases and the J gene lost 7 bases, with 12 bases spanning the gap. The CDR3 covers 12 residues. CDR3 coding DNA: TGTGCCAGCGGAAATCCCGGGCAGCCCCAGCATTTT. Protein product: CASGNPGQPQHF.

V gene TRBV7-9 combines with J gene TRBJ1-1; the D is unclear. This CDR3 is built from 16 residues. V was clipped by 5 bases and J by 5 bases, with 21 bases between them. Germline CDR1 and CDR2: SEHNR and FQNEAQ (reference sequence). In nucleotides, the CDR3 is TGTGCCAGCAGCCCAAGCGTGTGGTCTAAGAGTACTGAAGCTTTCTTT. It codes for CASSPSVWSKSTEAFF.

The chain links TRBV5-6 to TRBJ1-1; D gene uncertain. Per germline, CDR1 SGHDT and CDR2 YYEEEE. The CDR3 spans 14 residues. The V end lost 4 bases, the J end lost 1 base, and 11 bases lay between the germline ends. This chain's CDR3 is CASSLRVENTEAFF. CDR3 nucleotides: TGTGCCAGCAGCCTGAGGGTCGAGAACACTGAAGCTTTCTTT.

In DNA, the CDR3 is TGTGCCAGCAGTTTTTCAGGTTACGAGCAGTACTTC. Its protein is CASSFSGYEQYF. The rearrangement joins TRBV6-5 to TRBJ2-7, with D hard to call. V was trimmed by 4 bases and J by 4 bases, leaving 8 bases between them. Germline V gene lookup returns CDR1 MNHEY and CDR2 SVGAGI. This CDR3 has 12 residues.

This clone occurred once. The chain has TRBV4-1 and TRBJ2-7, with D hard to call. The V end lost 0 bases, the J end lost 6 bases, and 12 bases lay between the germline ends. This CDR3 contains 14 residues. The germline V gene encodes CDR1 MGHRA and CDR2 YSYEKL. The CDR3 is CASSQENFPGEQYF. DNA for the CDR3: TGCGCCAGCAGCCAAGAAAACTTCCCCGGCGAGCAGTACTTC.

The chain employs TRBV5-1 and TRBJ2-1, with a tentative D call TRBD2 (6 bases). This CDR3 spans 12 amino acids. Per the germline V gene, CDR1 is SGHRS and CDR2 is YFSETQ. V lost 3 bases and J 10 bases, leaving 11 bases between the germline ends. The CDR3 is CASSWVAGEQFF. In DNA form, the CDR3 reads TGCGCCAGCAGCTGGGTCGCGGGAGAGCAGTTCTTC.

The genes are TRBV5-1 and TRBJ1-1; D is ambiguous. The germline V gene encodes CDR1 SGHRS and CDR2 YFSETQ. CDR3 length: 13 residues. The V end was cut by 7 bases, the J end by 4 bases, with 14 bases between. The CDR3 bases are TGCGCCAGCTACGAAGGGTTGGCCACTGAAGCTTTCTTT. It is translated as CASYEGLATEAFF.

This chain connects TRBV6-6 to TRBJ2-2; a weak D match, TRBD2 (6 bases). V lost 6 bases and J 7 bases, leaving 9 bases between the germline ends. This CDR3 is 12 amino acids long. Germline-derived CDR1 and CDR2 are MNHNY and SVGAGI (reference sequence). CDR3 DNA: TGTGCCAGCAGGCGCGGGAACGGGGAGCTGTTTTTT. Translated, it gives CASRRGNGELFF.

V gene TRBV11-2 combines with J gene TRBJ2-7, with 8 bases identical to TRBD1. V lost 7 bases and J lost 3; bases outside the gene matches: 8. The CDR3 extends over 14 amino acids. CDR1 is SGHAT, CDR2 FQNNGV, per germline. CDR3 residues: CASTRAGGNYEQYF. In DNA form, the CDR3 reads TGTGCCAGCACCCGGGCAGGGGGCAACTACGAGCAGTACTTC.

The chain combines TRBV13 with TRBJ2-7; 10 bases line up with TRBD1. This CDR3 is 15 amino acids long. V gave up 2 bases and J gave up 6 bases; unmatched junction bases: 7. The germline CDR1 and CDR2 sequences are PRHDT and FYEKMQ (reference sequence). The CDR3 here is CASSLFGTGDVEQYF. The CDR3 coding sequence is TGTGCCAGCAGCTTATTCGGGACAGGGGATGTCGAGCAGTACTTC.

The chain carries TRBV10-3 and TRBJ2-3; 11 positions match TRBD2. The CDR3 is 15 residues long. V lost 4 bases, J lost 3 bases, and 3 bases stayed unmatched. Per germline, CDR1 ENHRY and CDR2 SYGVKD. CDR3 DNA: TGTGCCATCAGTGCCGGGACTAGCGGAACAGATACGCAGTATTTT. This gives the protein CAISAGTSGTDTQYF.

This chain joins TRBV5-1 and TRBJ2-1; maybe TRBD2 (5 bases). Trimming shortened V by 0 bases and J by 6 bases, and 13 bases separated the two germline ends. The CDR3 has 15 amino acids. CDR1 and CDR2 from the germline V gene are SGHRS and YFSETQ. CDR3 in amino acids: CASSLGAPGSNEQFF. CDR3 nucleotide sequence: TGCGCCAGCAGCTTGGGAGCGCCGGGATCCAATGAGCAGTTCTTC.

The V gene is TRBV7-8, the J gene TRBJ2-7; 9 positions match TRBD1. Germline V CDR1 and CDR2: SGHVS, FQNEAQ. The CDR3 contains 13 residues. Trimming cost V 4 bases and J 6 bases; bases outside gene matches: 4. CDR3 region: CASSSRDRVEQYF. The CDR3 region has the DNA TGTGCCAGCAGCTCCCGGGACAGGGTCGAGCAGTACTTC. Variable domain in full (rest from reference TRBV7-8 and TRBJ2-7): GAGVSQSPRYKVAKRGQDVALRCDPISGHVSLFWYQQALGQGPEFLTYFQNEAQLDKSGLPSDRFFAERPEGSVSTLKIQRTQQEDSAVYLCASSSRDRVEQYFGPGTRLTVT.

This clone has a single count. The V and J genes are TRBV11-2 and TRBJ2-6; D may match TRBD1 or TRBD2 (5 bases each). There are 15 residues in the CDR3. Looked up from germline, CDR1 is SGHAT and CDR2 is FQNNGV. With 5 bases removed from V and 7 bases from J, the gap between germline ends came to 15 bases. The CDR3 region has the DNA TGTGCCAGCAGCGGAGATTATGGGGGAGCCAACGTCCTGACTTTC. Protein sequence: CASSGDYGGANVLTF.

This rearrangement joins TRBV28 to TRBJ2-1; D is possibly TRBD1 or TRBD2 (6 bases each). Trimming took off 6 bases at V and 2 bases at J, with 20 bases between the two ends. From germline, CDR1 is MDHEN and CDR2 SYDVKM. The CDR3 is 17 residues long. This CDR3 reads CASSPGYGGPTYNEQFF. The DNA of the CDR3 is TGTGCCAGCAGCCCGGGCTACGGGGGCCCCACCTACAATGAGCAGTTCTTC.